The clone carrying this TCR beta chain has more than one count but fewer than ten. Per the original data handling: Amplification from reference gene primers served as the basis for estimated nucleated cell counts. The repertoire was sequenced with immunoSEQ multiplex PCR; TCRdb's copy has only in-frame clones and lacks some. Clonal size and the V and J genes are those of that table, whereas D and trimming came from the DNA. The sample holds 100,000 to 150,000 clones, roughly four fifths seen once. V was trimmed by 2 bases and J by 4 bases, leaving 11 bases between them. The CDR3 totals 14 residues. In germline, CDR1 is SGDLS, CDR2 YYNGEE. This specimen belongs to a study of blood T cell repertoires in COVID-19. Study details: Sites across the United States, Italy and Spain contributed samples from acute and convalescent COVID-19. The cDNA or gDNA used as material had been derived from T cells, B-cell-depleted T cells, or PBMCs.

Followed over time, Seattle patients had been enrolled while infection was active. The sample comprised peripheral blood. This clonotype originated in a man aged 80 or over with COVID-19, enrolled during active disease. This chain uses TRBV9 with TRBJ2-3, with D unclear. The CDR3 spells CASSVGPPPDTQYF. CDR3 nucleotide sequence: TGTGCCAGCAGCGTGGGCCCACCTCCAGATACGCAGTATTTT.